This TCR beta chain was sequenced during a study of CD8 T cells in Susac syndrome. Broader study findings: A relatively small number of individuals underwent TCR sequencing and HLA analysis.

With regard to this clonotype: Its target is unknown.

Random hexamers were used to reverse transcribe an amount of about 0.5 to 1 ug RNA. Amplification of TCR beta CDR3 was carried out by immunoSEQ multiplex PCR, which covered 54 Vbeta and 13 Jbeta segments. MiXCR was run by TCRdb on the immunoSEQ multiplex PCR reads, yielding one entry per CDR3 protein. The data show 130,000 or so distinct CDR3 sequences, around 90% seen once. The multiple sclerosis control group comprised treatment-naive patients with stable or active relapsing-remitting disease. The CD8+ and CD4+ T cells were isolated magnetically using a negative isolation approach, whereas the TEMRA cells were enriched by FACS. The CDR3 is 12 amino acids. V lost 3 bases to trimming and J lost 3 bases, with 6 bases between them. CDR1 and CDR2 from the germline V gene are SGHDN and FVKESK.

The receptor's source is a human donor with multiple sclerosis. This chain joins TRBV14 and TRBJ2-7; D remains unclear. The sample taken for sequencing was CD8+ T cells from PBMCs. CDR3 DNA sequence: TGTGCCAGCAGCCACGACATCTACGAGCAGTACTTC. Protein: CASSHDIYEQYF. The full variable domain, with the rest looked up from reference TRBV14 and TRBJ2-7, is EAGVTQFPSHSVIEKGQTVTLRCDPISGHDNLYWYRRVMGKEIKFLLHFVKESKQDESGMPNNRFLAERTGGTYSTLKVQPAELEDSGVYFCASSHDIYEQYFGPGTRLTVT.